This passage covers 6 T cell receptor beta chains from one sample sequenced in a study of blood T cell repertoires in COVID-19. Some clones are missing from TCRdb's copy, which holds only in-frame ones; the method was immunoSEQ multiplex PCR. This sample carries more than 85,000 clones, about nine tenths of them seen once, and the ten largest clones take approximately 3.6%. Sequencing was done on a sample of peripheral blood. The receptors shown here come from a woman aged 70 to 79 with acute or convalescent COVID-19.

CDR3 amino acids: CASRGGVRDTQYF. The DNA of the CDR3 is TGTGCCAGCCGAGGGGGCGTTCGAGATACGCAGTATTTT. The V call is TRBV24-1, the J call TRBJ2-3; 7 nucleotides line up with TRBD1. The J segment lost 5 bases and the V segment lost 11 bases, leaving 9 bases of the junction unmatched. Germline V gene sequence: CDR1 KGHDR, CDR2 SFDVKD. This CDR3 comprises 13 residues.

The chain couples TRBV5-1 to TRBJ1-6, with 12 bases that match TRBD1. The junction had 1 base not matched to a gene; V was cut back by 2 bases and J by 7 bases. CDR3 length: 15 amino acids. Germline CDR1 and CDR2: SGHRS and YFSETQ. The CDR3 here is CASSFGTGGNSPLHF. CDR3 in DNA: TGCGCCAGCAGCTTCGGGACAGGGGGCAATTCACCCCTCCACTTT. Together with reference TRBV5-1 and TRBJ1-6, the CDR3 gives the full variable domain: KAGVTQTPRYLIKTRGQQVTLSCSPISGHRSVSWYQQTPGQGLQFLFEYFSETQRNKGNFPGRFSGRQFSNSRSEMNVSTLELGDSALYLCASSFGTGGNSPLHFGNGTRLTVT.

The CDR3 DNA reads TGTGCCAGCTCAACTTCCGGGGAAAAACTGTTTTTT. Protein: CASSTSGEKLFF. V is TRBV18 and J is TRBJ1-4; D is unclear. The CDR3 sequence is 12 residues long. Germline V gives CDR1 KGHSH, CDR2 LQKENI. Between the trimmed V and J ends, which lost 5 bases and 8 bases, there was a span of 9 bases.

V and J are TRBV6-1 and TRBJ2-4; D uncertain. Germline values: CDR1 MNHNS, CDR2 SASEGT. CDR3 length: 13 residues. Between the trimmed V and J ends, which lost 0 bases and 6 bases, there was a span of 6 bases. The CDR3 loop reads CASSEAIPNIQYF. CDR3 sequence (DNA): TGTGCCAGCAGTGAAGCTATCCCAAACATTCAGTACTTC.

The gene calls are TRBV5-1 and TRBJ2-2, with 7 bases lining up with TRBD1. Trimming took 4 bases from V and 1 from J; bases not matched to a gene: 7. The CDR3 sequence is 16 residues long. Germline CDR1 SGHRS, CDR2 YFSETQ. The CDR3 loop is CASSRTGTVNTGELFF. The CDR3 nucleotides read TGCGCCAGCAGCAGAACCGGGACAGTGAACACCGGGGAGCTGTTTTTT.

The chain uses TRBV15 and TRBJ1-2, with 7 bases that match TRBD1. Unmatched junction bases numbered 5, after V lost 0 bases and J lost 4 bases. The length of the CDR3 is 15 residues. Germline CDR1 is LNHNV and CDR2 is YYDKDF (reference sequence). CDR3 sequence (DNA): TGTGCCACCAGCAGAGATCTTGGGGACAGCTATGGCTACACCTTC. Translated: CATSRDLGDSYGYTF.